This TCR beta chain appears in the sequencing data of a study of cytomegalovirus exposure and HLA in healthy donors (dated by TCRdb to 2017 to 2019). In terms of the full investigation: An earlier analysis of some 550 of the donors reported roughly 270 Gb of sequence data and roughly 100 million unique TCR beta sequences from 190 million or so T cells. In a later genetic analysis, genome-wide SNP genotypes for about 55% of the 666 donors were used, and that subset was treated as a discovery cohort. In an earlier analysis of 500 to 650 of the donors, high-throughput TCR beta sequencing was used to judge whether each TCR beta V gene segment behaved as functional or pseudogenic. Donor age, sex, ethnicity and CMV serostatus were collected together with the repertoire data. In addition to the first cohort of roughly 700 subjects, a separate validation cohort of 120 different subjects was used. Among the roughly 400 genotyped donors, about 85% belonged to the genetic ancestry cluster associated with self-reported Caucasian donors. A handful of DR-DQ haplotypes were handled as single units for association and clustering because linkage in the cohort was strong. To study patterns of TCR occurrence, a later analysis re-analyzed previously published TCR beta repertoires from 550 to 800 donors and added high-resolution HLA genotyping. Typing coverage differed by locus: A, B, C, DRB1 and DQB1 were typed in roughly 620-630 donors, DQA1 in approximately 520, DPA1 in around 580, and DPB1 in just under 490. High-throughput TCR immunosequencing, statistical association of individual TCRs with disease status, and machine learning were combined to predict cytomegalovirus infection status. All discovery cohort repertoires had been generated using a single sequencing platform. Roughly 300 gigabases of sequencing data and approximately 93 million unique TCR sequences were included in an early release covering over 600 HLA-typed donors. Rather than drawing on any new phenotypic data, the later analysis identified candidate immune exposures from TCR beta sequences and the way those sequences occurred across donors. HLA typing covered class I and class II loci at four-digit resolution. Using immunosequencing, the study profiled T cell repertoires from some 670 subjects and related those repertoires to cytomegalovirus serostatus. The study aimed to test whether signatures of past pathogen exposure could be identified by cataloging public T cell receptors. Among almost 400 genotyped donors of the cohort, an average of approximately 230,000 unique TCR beta nucleotide sequences were sequenced per donor, 15% to 20% of them non-productive.

About this clone: Its antigen is unknown. No much larger clonotype is one base removed from it; base qualities were not supplied.

From a lookup of the germline V gene, CDR1 and CDR2 are SGHTA and FQGNSA. V has 5 bases trimmed and J has 5 bases trimmed; junction bases matching no gene number 11. The CDR3 goes from the cysteine to the phenylalanine over 16 residues. The entry retains the CDR3 DNA only, 48 bases that are in frame from base 1. Library prep was done by the immunoSEQ multiplex PCR assay. For the multiplex PCR, a mixture combining 60 forward primers for TCR Vbeta segments and 13 reverse primers for TCR Jbeta segments was used. A multiplex PCR assay on genomic DNA amplified the CDR3 region of rearranged TCR beta genes. The amplified TCR beta libraries were sequenced on the Illumina HiSeq System as 87-base-pair reads. The paper's processing steps were these. A later analysis counted some 74 million unique TCR beta chains across the 550 to 700 repertoires, and 9.5 million to 11 million of these chains were shared by at least two donors. Raw reads were error-corrected and collapsed into unique sequences by a nearest-neighbor algorithm in which closely related sequences were merged to remove PCR and sequencing errors. Alignment of CDR3 sequences to IMGT reference sequences was used to assign V, D and J gene segments. For a sequence to be retained, at least a six-nucleotide match to both a V gene segment and a J gene segment was required. A rearrangement counted as productive if the CDR3 had no stop codons and remained in frame with V and J, and every other rearrangement counted as non-productive. Following IMGT convention, CDR3 was defined as the stretch from the second conserved V-encoded cysteine up to the conserved J-encoded phenylalanine. Sequences without an unambiguous match to a single V gene segment were excluded from the earlier analysis of a few hundred of the donors. An earlier analysis of around 600 of the donors classified V segments as functional when productive rearrangements were above 56.7% and as segregating when the standard deviation between donors was above 5%. A statistical classification framework was built to diagnose cytomegalovirus status from the catalog of TCR beta chain sequences. A later analysis assigned V and J genes by comparing TCR nucleotide sequences with IMGT/GENE-DB human TR gene sequences. In a later analysis, CDR3 sequences and most-parsimonious VDJ recombination scenarios were assigned using the TCRdist pipeline. A later analysis defined each TCR beta chain by its CDR3 amino acid sequence plus V-gene family, and excluded reads lacking a unique V-gene family. To address suspected cross-contamination and a sequencing artifact, a later analysis removed approximately 600 highly shared, low-generation-probability nucleotide sequences. A later analysis calculated a clonal expansion index for each public chain from normalized within-repertoire ranks of inferred template counts. In a later analysis, generation probabilities were computed with a VDJ recombination model fitted to out-of-frame rearrangements, and the resulting probabilities were checked against IGoR. Hypergeometric tests were used in a later analysis to score TCR-TCR, TCR-HLA and TCR-CMV co-occurrence, with a repertoire-size bias correction applied to the TCR pairs. To estimate false discovery rates, a later analysis permuted the HLA or CMV assignments 20 times. In a later analysis, co-occurring TCRs were grouped using DBSCAN, and TCRdist sequence similarity was added for clustering within HLA-allele-positive subsets. Repertoires with fewer than 30,000 or more than 120,000 public chains were left out of co-occurrence clustering, as were about 5 repertoires with anomalous nucleotide sharing. The table was pulled from immuneACCESS by TCRdb, which kept in-frame rearrangements only. Such tables lose some clones; where checked, under half of the loss comes from unresolved V genes, and the rest has no known cause. The DNA gave D and trimming, while V, J and clone size come from that table. Here the sample has 130,000 to 150,000 clones; about 84% occur a single time. Jointly, the top ten make up about 2.5% of the sample.

Beyond this particular receptor, the publication reports: The authors suggested that the approach could potentially be generalized to other disease states and immunological phenotypes. In vitro tests confirmed that three of the cytomegalovirus-associated TCR beta chains recognize cytomegalovirus antigens. Because the 87-base-pair reads could not distinguish some IMGT-functional V segments, including TRBV6-2 and TRBV6-3, those segments were excluded. A further reported finding was that TCR beta sequences accurately predicted the HLA-A and HLA-B alleles for most subjects in the first cohort. Because HLA typing was missing for some donors at each locus, association tests included only the typed subset. Roughly uniform sequencing depth across donors was assumed in presence/absence analyses, although this assumption may not hold. Most TCR sequences were observed very rarely across donors, whereas some public TCRs were present in many individuals. CMV serostatus was the only immune exposure information available for the cohort. In a later analysis, TCR association rates were found to vary across HLA loci, with the most associated TCRs seen for DRB1 alleles and the fewest for HLA-C alleles. In a later analysis, more than 15,000 TCR beta sequences were associated with specific HLA alleles at a false discovery rate of 0.05. According to a later analysis, parvovirus B19, influenza, CMV and Epstein-Barr virus appeared linked to several top co-occurrence clusters. Broadly in line with IMGT annotations, most TCR beta V segments showed up in productive rearrangements about 90% or about 30% of the time in an earlier analysis of approximately 640 of the donors. Linkage disequilibrium might explain the correlated functional status among segregating V segments, but an unknown experimental factor could not be ruled out. A later analysis found that most CMV-associated TCR beta chains appeared HLA-restricted, with HLA associations seemingly driven largely by CMV exposure. This cohort had only TCR beta chains sequenced, and the lack of alpha or paired-chain data limited which features could be detected. According to a later genetic analysis, donors in an Asian-associated ancestry cluster had fewer N-insertions in productive TCRs than the roughly 670-donor mean. The sequencing pipeline was judged likely to have produced a cluster of highly shared sequence variants as a technical artifact. V-gene and J-gene trimming of TCR beta chains was associated with a missense DCLRE1C variant in a later genetic analysis, and the association was replicated in an independent cohort. The classifier was reported to diagnose cytomegalovirus status with high specificity and sensitivity in both the original cohort and the validation cohort. Assigning TCR associations to individual alleles was difficult when HLA alleles, especially DR and DQ, strongly co-occurred. In a later analysis, HLA-associated TCR beta chains were found to be more clonally expanded and to have lower generation probabilities than equally common non-associated chains. The study listed 164 TCR beta chains as associated with cytomegalovirus. Over 15 rarely observed V segments, including chromosome 9 orphons, were excluded from the earlier analysis of just under 600 of the donors because counts were too low.

The cohort was made up of roughly 670 healthy bone marrow donors. Cohort members were all nominally healthy when sampled, although unrecorded immune exposures were likely present. The donor was CMV seropositive and belonged to the group of 250 to 300 seropositive cohort members. Each donor provided a peripheral blood sample, and peripheral blood mononuclear cells were used for TCR beta sequencing. Genomic DNA extraction from the blood cell samples was performed with the Qiagen DNeasy Blood Extraction Kit. The receptor chain draws on TRBV7-2 and TRBJ2-3, with 9 bases in between that match TRBD2. Sequencing was performed on PBMCs. The origin of this receptor is a woman in her late teens or twenties in good health and CMV-seropositive. The CDR3 protein: CASSASGGPSLDTQYF. The sequenced DNA is TGTGCCAGCAGCGCAAGCGGGGGGCCGTCCCTAGATACGCAGTATTTT.